This T cell receptor (beta chain) was sequenced during a study of OX40 agonist ivuxolimab in advanced cancers. The study in broad terms: Ivuxolimab, which targeted the costimulatory receptor OX40 (CD134), was an agonistic, fully human IgG2 monoclonal antibody. Intravenous ivuxolimab was administered to patients every 2 weeks at six dose levels: 0.01, 0.1, 0.3, 1.5, 3 and 10 mg/kg. Of the approximately 50 patients in dose escalation, about 20 had hepatocellular carcinoma, around 15 had melanoma, 9 had renal cell carcinoma and 9 had head and neck cancer. In the dose-escalation cohort, 65% to 90% of patients were male, and the mean age was roughly 60 years, with a range of roughly 20 to 85. Prior anti-PD-1, anti-PD-L1 or anti-CTLA-4 therapy was permitted, and checkpoint inhibitors had been received by more than 35% of dose-escalation patients. Three dose-escalation patients achieved partial responses, one with hepatocellular carcinoma and two with cutaneous melanoma. The purpose of peripheral TCRbeta sequencing was to test whether ivuxolimab changed TCR sequence diversity and led to clonal T-cell expansion. The paper reports the monotherapy dose-escalation portion (N of about 50 patients) of the phase I ivuxolimab trial. The full study reports these points: Low levels of normalized T-cell clonal expansion were also seen in some patients who did not respond. After ivuxolimab, CD8+ T cells had more expanded clones than CD4+ T cells on average. Partial responders in the 0.1-3.0 mg/kg groups had among the lowest normalized peripheral clonal expansion, especially among CD8+ T cells. At doses of 0.1 to 3.0 mg/kg, clonal expansion of both CD4+ and CD8+ blood T cells was observed from baseline to week 6. Which antigens the clonally expanded peripheral T cells were specific for was not determined.

The trial excluded patients who had a history of autoimmune disease or who were on systemic immunosuppression. Peripheral blood for TCR sequencing was collected from all dose cohorts at baseline, on cycle 4 day 1, and on cycle 7 day 1. The samples were taken from a phase I, first-in-human, multicenter, open-label dose-escalation trial of ivuxolimab. Adults with locally advanced or metastatic melanoma, renal cell carcinoma, hepatocellular carcinoma or head and neck squamous cell carcinoma were enrolled in the trial. CD4+ and CD8+ T cells were sorted separately from peripheral blood before TCR sequencing. In this sample, this clone turned up a few times. The antigen it recognizes is unknown. It has no much larger one-base neighbor in the sample; base qualities were not kept. Genomic DNA was extracted from sorted cells for sequencing of the TCRbeta CDR3 region. The immunoSEQ Assay was used to sequence the TCRbeta CDR3 regions. TCRdb took over this immuneACCESS table, retaining in-frame rearrangements with V and J assigned. Such tables are incomplete; in checked studies, under half of the missing clones stem from an unresolved V gene, and the remainder is unexplained. The sample records 92,000 or so clones, more than 80% of which are singletons. The top ten clonotypes cover 7.4% of the sample.

This material consisted of CD4+ or CD8+ T cells sorted from blood, taken in a trial of the OX40 agonist ivuxolimab. The TCR sequence derives from an adult with an advanced solid tumor such as melanoma, head and neck, liver or kidney cancer.

The CDR3 here reads CASKRTWFPLTSGSPDTQYF. The DNA sequence follows: TGCGCCAGCAAGCGTACATGGTTTCCACTGACTAGCGGGTCCCCAGATACGCAGTATTTT. Recombination connected TRBV5-1 to TRBJ2-3, with TRBD2 matching 10 junction bases. V loses 6 bases at its end and J loses 4 bases; junction bases beyond the gene matches: 23. The cysteine opens and the phenylalanine closes a CDR3 of 20 amino acids. Only the CDR3 region is kept as DNA, spanning 60 bases read in frame from base 1. Based on the germline V gene, the CDR1 and CDR2 sequences are SGHRS and YFSETQ.